The rows below give T cell receptor beta chains drawn from one sample of a study of T cells in Graves' hyperthyroidism and ophthalmopathy. TCRdb processed the multiplex PCR reads anew with MiXCR; each CDR3 protein has one entry. The sample consists of about half a million distinct CDR3 sequences, around a quarter of them appearing once. The material sequenced was blood. All receptors derive from a young woman with Graves' ophthalmopathy. Each CDR3 is given with its conserved first and last residue. D genes are given only for firm matches. A clone size is listed for some rows: how often the clone was seen (once, few, many), or a class if it is expanded.

J: TRBJ2-5; size: few; length: 15; V: TRBV18; D: TRBD1; CDR3: CASSPMGRGQETQYF; DNA: TGTGCCAGCTCACCAATGGGCAGGGGGCAAGAGACCCAGTACTTC
J: TRBJ1-2; size: .; length: 14; V: TRBV5-1; D: .; CDR3: CASSPDRGTYGYTF; DNA: TGCGCCAGCAGCCCGGACCGAGGCACCTATGGCTACACCTTC
J: TRBJ1-1; size: .; length: 11; V: TRBV6-1; D: .; CDR3: CASEQGTEAFF; DNA: TGTGCCAGCGAGCAGGGGACTGAAGCTTTCTTT
J: TRBJ2-7; size: many; length: 14; V: TRBV7-2; D: .; CDR3: CASSSVAFGYEQYF; DNA: TGTGCCAGCAGCTCCGTAGCGTTTGGGTACGAGCAGTACTTC
J: TRBJ2-5; size: many; length: 13; V: TRBV6-5; D: TRBD1; CDR3: CASSRTGQETQYF; DNA: TGTGCCAGCAGCAGGACAGGACAAGAGACCCAGTACTTC
J: TRBJ1-1; size: .; length: 16; V: TRBV7-3; D: .; CDR3: CASSLLPGGLNTEAFF; DNA: TGTGCCAGCAGCTTGCTCCCTGGGGGGCTGAACACTGAAGCTTTCTTT
J: TRBJ2-7; size: once; length: 12; V: TRBV29-1; D: TRBD1; CDR3: CSAGQGGVEQYF; DNA: TGCAGCGCCGGACAGGGGGGAGTCGAGCAGTACTTC
J: TRBJ2-2; size: .; length: 13; V: TRBV30; D: TRBD2; CDR3: CAWSFGGTGELFF; DNA: TGTGCCTGGAGTTTCGGGGGGACCGGGGAGCTGTTTTTT
J: TRBJ1-2; size: once; length: 13; V: TRBV28; D: TRBD1; CDR3: CASSHRQGHGYTF; DNA: TGTGCCAGCAGCCACCGACAGGGTCACGGCTACACCTTC
J: TRBJ1-4; size: .; length: 14; V: TRBV28; D: .; CDR3: CASSLNPTNEKLFF; DNA: TGTGCCAGCAGCCTAAACCCAACTAATGAAAAACTGTTTTTT
J: TRBJ2-2; size: many; length: 15; V: TRBV19; D: .; CDR3: CASSGGRQNTGELFF; DNA: TGTGCCAGTAGTGGGGGACGGCAGAACACCGGGGAGCTGTTTTTT
J: TRBJ2-7; size: .; length: 13; V: TRBV6-2/TRBV6-3; D: TRBD2; CDR3: CAGGPGGNYEQYF; DNA: TGTGCCGGCGGCCCGGGGGGGAACTACGAGCAGTACTTC
J: TRBJ1-5; size: .; length: 16; V: TRBV2; D: .; CDR3: CASSEAPQYSNQPQHF; DNA: TGTGCCAGCAGTGAAGCACCCCAGTATAGCAATCAGCCCCAGCATTTT
J: TRBJ1-1; size: many; length: 11; V: TRBV19; D: .; CDR3: CASLGRTEAFF; DNA: TGTGCCAGCCTAGGACGCACTGAAGCTTTCTTT
J: TRBJ1-5; size: many; length: 14; V: TRBV30; D: .; CDR3: CAWSVRGGGQPQHF; DNA: TGTGCCTGGAGTGTACGAGGGGGGGGTCAGCCCCAGCATTTT
J: TRBJ1-2; size: once; length: 15; V: TRBV6-1; D: TRBD1; CDR3: CASRRRGQGDYGYTF; DNA: TGTGCCAGCAGGAGGAGGGGACAGGGTGACTATGGCTACACCTTC
J: TRBJ2-7; size: many; length: 16; V: TRBV6-5; D: .; CDR3: CASSYSRPPSGHEQYF; DNA: TGTGCCAGCAGTTACTCCCGCCCACCCTCAGGCCACGAGCAGTACTTC
J: TRBJ1-1; size: many; length: 13; V: TRBV29-1; D: .; CDR3: CSVEGWRNTEAFF; DNA: TGCAGCGTTGAAGGGTGGAGGAACACTGAAGCTTTCTTT
J: TRBJ1-5; size: many; length: 13; V: TRBV25-1; D: TRBD1; CDR3: CASNGQDGQPQHF; DNA: TGTGCCAGCAATGGACAGGATGGTCAGCCCCAGCATTTT